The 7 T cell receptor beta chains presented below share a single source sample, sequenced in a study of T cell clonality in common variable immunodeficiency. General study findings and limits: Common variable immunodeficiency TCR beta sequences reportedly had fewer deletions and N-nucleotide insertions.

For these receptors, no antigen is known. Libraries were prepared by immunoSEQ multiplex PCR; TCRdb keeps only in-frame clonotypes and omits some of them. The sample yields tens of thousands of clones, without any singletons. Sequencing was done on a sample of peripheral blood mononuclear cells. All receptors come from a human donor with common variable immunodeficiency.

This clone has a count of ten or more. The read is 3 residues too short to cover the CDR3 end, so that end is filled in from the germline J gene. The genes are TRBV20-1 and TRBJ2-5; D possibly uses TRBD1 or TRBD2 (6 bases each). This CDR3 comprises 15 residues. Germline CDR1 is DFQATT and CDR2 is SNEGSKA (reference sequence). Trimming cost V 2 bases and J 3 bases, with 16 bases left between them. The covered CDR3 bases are TGCAGTGCTAGACGGGCTGGAGGGGGTAAAGAGACC. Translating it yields CSARRAGGGKET. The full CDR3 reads CSARRAGGGKETQYF.

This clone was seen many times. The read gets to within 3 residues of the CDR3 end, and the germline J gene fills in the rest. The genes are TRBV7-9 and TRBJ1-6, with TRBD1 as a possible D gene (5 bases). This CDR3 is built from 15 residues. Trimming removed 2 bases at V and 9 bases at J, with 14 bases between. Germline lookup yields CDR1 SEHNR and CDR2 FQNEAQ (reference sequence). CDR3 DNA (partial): TGTGCCAGCAGCTTAAGTGGACGGGGGGGTTCACCC. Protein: CASSLSGRGGSP. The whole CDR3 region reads CASSLSGRGGSPLHF.

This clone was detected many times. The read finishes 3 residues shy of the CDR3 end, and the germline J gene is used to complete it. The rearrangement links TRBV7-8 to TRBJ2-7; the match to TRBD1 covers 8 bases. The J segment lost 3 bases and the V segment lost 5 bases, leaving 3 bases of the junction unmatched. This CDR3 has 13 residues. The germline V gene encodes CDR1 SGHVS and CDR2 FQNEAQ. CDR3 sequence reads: CASSPTGVYEQYF. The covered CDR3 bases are TGTGCCAGCAGCCCGACAGGGGTCTACGAG.

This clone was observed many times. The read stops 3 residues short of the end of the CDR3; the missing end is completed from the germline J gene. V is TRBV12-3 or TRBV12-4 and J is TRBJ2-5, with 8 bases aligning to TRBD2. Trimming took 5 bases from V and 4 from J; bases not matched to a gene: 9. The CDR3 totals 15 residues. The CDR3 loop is CASSPLGAGGETQYF. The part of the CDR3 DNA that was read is TGTGCCAGCAGTCCACTGGGGGCGGGGGGAGAGACC.

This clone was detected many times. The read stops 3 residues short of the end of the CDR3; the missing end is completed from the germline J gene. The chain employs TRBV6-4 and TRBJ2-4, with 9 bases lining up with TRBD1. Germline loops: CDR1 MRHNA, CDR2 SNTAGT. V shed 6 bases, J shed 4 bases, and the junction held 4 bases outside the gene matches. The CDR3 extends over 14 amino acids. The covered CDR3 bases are TGTGCCAGCAGCGGGACAGGGCCAAAAAACATT. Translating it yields CASSGTGPKNI. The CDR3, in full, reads CASSGTGPKNIQYF.

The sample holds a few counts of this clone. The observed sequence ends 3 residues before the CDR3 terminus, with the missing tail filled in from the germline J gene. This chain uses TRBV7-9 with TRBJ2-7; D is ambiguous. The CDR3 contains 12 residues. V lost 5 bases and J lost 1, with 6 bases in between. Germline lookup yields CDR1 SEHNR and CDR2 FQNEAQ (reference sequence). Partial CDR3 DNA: TGTGCCAGCAGCCCTATATCCTACGAG. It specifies CASSPISYE. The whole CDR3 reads CASSPISYEQYF. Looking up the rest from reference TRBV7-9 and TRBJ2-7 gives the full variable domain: DTGVSQNPRHKITKRGQNVTFRCDPISEHNRLYWYRQTLGQGPEFLTYFQNEAQLEKSRLLSDRFSAERPKGSFSTLEIQRTEQGDSAMYLCASSPISYEQYFGPGTRLTVT.

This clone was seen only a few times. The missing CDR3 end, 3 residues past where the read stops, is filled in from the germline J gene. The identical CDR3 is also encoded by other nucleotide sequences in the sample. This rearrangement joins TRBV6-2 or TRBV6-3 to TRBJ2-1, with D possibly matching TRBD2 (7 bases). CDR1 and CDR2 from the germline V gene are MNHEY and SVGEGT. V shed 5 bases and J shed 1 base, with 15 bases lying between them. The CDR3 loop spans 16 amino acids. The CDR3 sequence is CASSPRGGSSYNEQFF. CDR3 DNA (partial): TGTGCCAGCAGTCCTAGGGGGGGGTCGTCCTACAATGAG.